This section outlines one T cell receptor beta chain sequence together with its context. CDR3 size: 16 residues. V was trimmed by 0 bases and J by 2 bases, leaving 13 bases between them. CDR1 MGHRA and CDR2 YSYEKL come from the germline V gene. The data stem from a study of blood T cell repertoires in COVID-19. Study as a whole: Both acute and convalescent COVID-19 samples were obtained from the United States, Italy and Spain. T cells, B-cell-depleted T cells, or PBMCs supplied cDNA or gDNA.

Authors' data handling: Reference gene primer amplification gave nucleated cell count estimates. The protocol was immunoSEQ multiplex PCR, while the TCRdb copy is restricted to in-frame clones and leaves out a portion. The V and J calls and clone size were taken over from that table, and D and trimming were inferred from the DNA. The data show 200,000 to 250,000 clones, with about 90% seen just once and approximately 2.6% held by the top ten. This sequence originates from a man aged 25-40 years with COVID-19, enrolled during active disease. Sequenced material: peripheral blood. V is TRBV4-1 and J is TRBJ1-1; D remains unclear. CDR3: CASSQERARLNTEAFF. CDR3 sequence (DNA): TGCGCCAGCAGCCAAGAGCGGGCCCGCCTCAACACTGAAGCTTTCTTT.